The 11 T cell receptor beta chains given below trace back to one sample, sequenced in a study of cytomegalovirus exposure and HLA in healthy donors. The primer mix had 60 Vbeta and 13 Jbeta primers. The protocol was immunoSEQ multiplex PCR, while the TCRdb copy is restricted to in-frame clones and leaves out a portion. The table includes approximately 220,000 clones, around four fifths detected once. Sequences were obtained from PBMCs. The receptors were sampled from a boy between 2 and 10 years old in good health and CMV-seronegative.

The rearrangement links TRBV2 to TRBJ1-1, with 7 bases that match TRBD1. This CDR3 is 13 amino acids long. CDR1 and CDR2 (germline): SNHLY, FYNNEI. With 7 bases clipped from V and 6 bases from J, the junction kept 8 bases outside the gene matches. Written as DNA, the CDR3 is TGTGCCAGCAACGACAGGGCTGAGGCTGAAGCTTTCTTT. It translates to CASNDRAEAEAFF.

This chain connects TRBV2 to TRBJ2-1, with D unclear. The V gene's germline CDR1 is SNHLY and CDR2 FYNNEI. CDR3 length: 14 residues. V was trimmed by 3 bases and J by 4 bases, leaving 10 bases between them. The CDR3 region is CASSDRVGYNEQFF. CDR3 sequence (DNA): TGTGCCAGCAGTGATCGAGTTGGTTACAATGAGCAGTTCTTC.

The CDR3 here is CASSSQGASGTDTQYF. The DNA of the CDR3 is TGTGCCAGCAGCTCCCAAGGGGCTAGCGGCACAGATACGCAGTATTTT. This chain links TRBV5-6 with TRBJ2-3; the D gene is possibly TRBD2 (6 bases). V lost 3 bases, J lost 1 base, and 15 bases lay in between. The CDR3 loop spans 16 amino acids. The germline V gene encodes CDR1 SGHDT and CDR2 YYEEEE.

This rearrangement joins TRBV9 to TRBJ2-7; D call uncertain. This CDR3 has 14 residues. The V gene's germline CDR1 is SGDLS and CDR2 YYNGEE. The V end was cut by 0 bases, the J end by 1 base, with 8 bases between. The CDR3 here is CASSVALESYEQYF. As DNA, the CDR3 is TGTGCCAGCAGCGTAGCTCTAGAGTCCTACGAGCAGTACTTC. Looking up the rest from reference TRBV9 and TRBJ2-7 gives the full variable domain: DSGVTQTPKHLITATGQRVTLRCSPRSGDLSVYWYQQSLDQGLQFLIQYYNGEERAKGNILERFSAQQFPDLHSELNLSSLELGDSALYFCASSVALESYEQYFGPGTRLTVT.

DNA for the CDR3: TGTGCCAGCACCCTGAGGTCCGAGATTCGGGAGCTGTTTTTT. Protein: CASTLRSEIRELFF. The rearrangement uses TRBV6-1 and TRBJ2-2; D is undetermined. Germline CDR1 is MNHNS and CDR2 is SASEGT. The CDR3 contains 14 residues. V dropped 7 bases and J dropped 9 bases, with 18 bases sitting between them.

The chain joins TRBV9 to TRBJ2-1; 8 bases align to TRBD2. The CDR3 covers 14 residues. The J segment lost 4 bases and the V segment lost 4 bases, leaving 4 bases of the junction unmatched. Germline V gene lookup returns CDR1 SGDLS and CDR2 YYNGEE. This CDR3 is CASSLAGGYNEQFF. CDR3 bases: TGTGCCAGCAGCTTGGCGGGAGGTTACAATGAGCAGTTCTTC. The whole variable domain, remainder taken from reference TRBV9 and TRBJ2-1, is DSGVTQTPKHLITATGQRVTLRCSPRSGDLSVYWYQQSLDQGLQFLIQYYNGEERAKGNILERFSAQQFPDLHSELNLSSLELGDSALYFCASSLAGGYNEQFFGPGTRLTVL.

The V and J genes are TRBV9 and TRBJ2-7; 8 nucleotides align to TRBD2. The germline V gene encodes CDR1 SGDLS and CDR2 YYNGEE. V shed 3 bases and J 1 base; nucleotides not matched to a gene: 6. The CDR3 sequence is 15 residues long. For the CDR3, the DNA is TGTGCCAGCAGCGCCTTTAGCGGGATTTCCTACGAGCAGTACTTC. Translation: CASSAFSGISYEQYF.

The CDR3 sequence: CAWRMRAPTGELFF. The CDR3 region has the DNA TGTGCCTGGAGAATGAGGGCCCCCACCGGGGAGCTGTTTTTT. This chain connects TRBV30 to TRBJ2-2; the D gene is possibly TRBD2 (5 bases). Germline CDR1 is GTSNPN and CDR2 is SVGIG (reference sequence). The CDR3 loop spans 14 amino acids. The V gene lost 3 bases and the J gene lost 4 bases, with 12 bases spanning the gap.

The gene calls are TRBV7-9 and TRBJ2-7, with TRBD1 matching 10 bases. The CDR3 has 14 residues. CDR1 is SEHNR and CDR2 is FQNEAQ in the germline V gene (reference sequence). V was pared by 5 bases and J by 4 bases, with 5 bases of the junction left unmatched. Written as DNA, the CDR3 is TGTGCCAGCAGCGCGGGACAGGGGATTTACGAGCAGTACTTC. This translates into CASSAGQGIYEQYF. The whole variable domain, remainder taken from reference TRBV7-9 and TRBJ2-7, is DTGVSQNPRHKITKRGQNVTFRCDPISEHNRLYWYRQTLGQGPEFLTYFQNEAQLEKSRLLSDRFSAERPKGSFSTLEIQRTEQGDSAMYLCASSAGQGIYEQYFGPGTRLTVT.

The genes are TRBV2 and TRBJ1-6; D not resolved. Germline V gives CDR1 SNHLY, CDR2 FYNNEI. Trimming cost V 7 bases and J 9 bases, with 13 bases left between them. The length of the CDR3 is 13 residues. As DNA, the CDR3 is TGTGCCAGCAAGAGGGATCATGGTTCACCCCTCCACTTT. Residues: CASKRDHGSPLHF.

The gene calls are TRBV29-1 and TRBJ2-7; 10 nucleotides match TRBD2. V was clipped by 4 bases and J by 4 bases; unmatched bases: 10. Per germline, CDR1 SQVTM and CDR2 ANQGSEA. This CDR3 is 15 amino acids long. CDR3 loop: CSVGASTSGFYEQYF. The DNA of the CDR3 is TGCAGCGTTGGGGCCTCGACTAGCGGGTTTTACGAGCAGTACTTC.